The 19 T cell receptor beta chains listed next were all sequenced from one sample in a study of blood T cell repertoires in COVID-19. Only in-frame clones appear in the TCRdb table, and some are missing; sequencing was by immunoSEQ multiplex PCR. The sample consists of 180,000 or so clones, approximately 86% of them appearing once. The sample was peripheral blood. These receptors all stem from a man in his 70s with acute or convalescent COVID-19.

With regard to this clone: Other DNA variants within this sample encode the same CDR3. This chain links TRBV2 with TRBJ2-1, with 12 bases that match TRBD2. Per germline, CDR1 SNHLY and CDR2 FYNNEI. Trimming took 6 bases from V and 3 from J; bases not matched to a gene: 3. This CDR3 has 15 residues. CDR3 sequence reads: CASSEGLAGYNEQFF. CDR3 sequence (DNA): TGTGCCAGCAGCGAGGGACTAGCGGGCTACAATGAGCAGTTCTTC.

V usage is TRBV19 and J usage is TRBJ2-5; a possible D gene is TRBD1 (6 bases). Germline CDR1 and CDR2: LNHDA and SQIVND (reference sequence). This CDR3 is 14 amino acids long. Trimming left V 2 bases short and J 2 bases short, with 9 bases between. CDR3 nucleotides: TGTGCCAGTAGTATAAGCGGACAGCAAGAGACCCAGTACTTC. Its protein product is CASSISGQQETQYF.

Only a few counts were recorded for this clone. The gene calls are TRBV18 and TRBJ2-7, with D possibly being TRBD2 (6 bases). The CDR3 runs 14 residues. Germline lookup yields CDR1 KGHSH and CDR2 LQKENI. V lost 0 bases and J lost 2, with 8 bases in between. The CDR3 spells CASSPPGLPYEQYF. The DNA of the CDR3 is TGTGCCAGCTCACCACCGGGACTCCCCTACGAGCAGTACTTC. The full variable domain, rest sourced from reference TRBV18 and TRBJ2-7, is NAGVMQNPRHLVRRRGQEARLRCSPMKGHSHVYWYRQLPEEGLKFMVYLQKENIIDESGMPKERFSAEFPKEGPSILRIQQVVRGDSAAYFCASSPPGLPYEQYFGPGTRLTVT.

J is TRBJ2-5 and V is TRBV20-1; D is unclear. Trimming removed 6 bases from V and 5 bases from J, with 10 bases in between. Germline V gene lookup returns CDR1 DFQATT and CDR2 SNEGSKA (reference sequence). The length of the CDR3 is 11 residues. The DNA of the CDR3 is TGCAGTGCCCTCATGAGGGAGACCCAGTACTTC. This encodes CSALMRETQYF.

CDR3 sequence (DNA): TGCGCCAGCAGCACAGAGCCAGGGGGCCTAACTGAAGCTTTCTTT. Translating it yields CASSTEPGGLTEAFF. The V and J genes are TRBV5-1 and TRBJ1-1; TRBD1 aligns across 8 bases. From germline, CDR1 is SGHRS and CDR2 YFSETQ. With 4 bases clipped from V and 5 bases from J, the junction kept 10 bases outside the gene matches. The CDR3 is 15 residues long.

The rearrangement links TRBV9 to TRBJ2-5, with D tentatively TRBD2 (5 bases). Germline V lookup: CDR1 SGDLS, CDR2 YYNGEE. Trimming shortened V by 4 bases and J by 5 bases, and 15 bases separated the two germline ends. The CDR3 sequence is 14 residues long. The CDR3 reads CASSPQLVPETQYF. In DNA form, the CDR3 reads TGTGCCAGCAGCCCGCAACTAGTACCCGAGACCCAGTACTTC.

The CDR3 protein is CASSIGYRQTTEAFF. The CDR3 bases are TGTGCCAGCAGCATCGGGTACAGGCAGACCACTGAAGCTTTCTTT. The chain links TRBV7-2 to TRBJ1-1; D might be TRBD1 (5 bases). The CDR3 is 15 amino acids. CDR1 and CDR2 (germline): SGHTA, FQGNSA. The V and J ends lost 5 bases and 4 bases respectively, with 17 bases between them.

This chain links TRBV5-8 with TRBJ1-4; D gene unclear. The CDR3 is 14 residues long. CDR1 SGHTS and CDR2 YDEGEE come from the germline V gene. V gave up 5 bases and J gave up 8 bases, with 16 bases separating them. The CDR3 protein is CASRLRIGGEKLFF. In DNA, the CDR3 is TGTGCCAGCAGACTGAGAATAGGAGGGGAAAAACTGTTTTTT.

This clone was found once. The chain combines TRBV30 with TRBJ2-3; 8 nucleotides line up with TRBD2. The V and J ends lost 8 bases and 1 base, in that order; junction bases with no gene match: 8. Germline V gives CDR1 GTSNPN, CDR2 SVGIG (reference sequence). This CDR3 has 14 amino acids. The CDR3 DNA reads as TGTGCCGGGGGTCGGGGGGGTGGCACAGATACGCAGTATTTT. Protein product: CAGGRGGGTDTQYF.

The V call is TRBV5-1, the J call TRBJ2-5; 11 nucleotides line up with TRBD2. Germline V gene sequence: CDR1 SGHRS, CDR2 YFSETQ. The CDR3 covers 18 residues. Trimming removed 1 base from V and 3 bases from J; junction bases left unmatched: 11. The CDR3 DNA sequence: TGCGCCAGCAGCTTGTTACTAGCGGGAGTAGGGGGGAAAGAGACCCAGTACTTC. The encoded protein is CASSLLLAGVGGKETQYF.

The chain has TRBV7-9 and TRBJ2-2, with D unclear. Per the germline V gene, CDR1 is SEHNR and CDR2 is FQNEAQ (reference sequence). The CDR3 length is 14 residues. Trimming removed 2 bases from V and 3 bases from J, with 7 bases in between. CDR3 DNA sequence: TGTGCCAGCAGCTTAAACAGAGACACCGGGGAGCTGTTTTTT. It translates to CASSLNRDTGELFF.

Written as DNA, the CDR3 is TGCAGCGTTGAACAGGGGGCCGGGCAGCCCCAGCATTTT. Protein: CSVEQGAGQPQHF. J is TRBJ1-5 and V is TRBV29-1, with 8 bases identical to TRBD1. CDR1 is SQVTM, CDR2 ANQGSEA, per germline. This CDR3 region has 13 residues. The J segment lost 7 bases and the V segment lost 2 bases, leaving 4 bases of the junction unmatched.

The gene calls are TRBV29-1 and TRBJ2-5, with TRBD1 matching 8 bases. This CDR3 has 14 amino acids. Germline CDR1 is SQVTM and CDR2 is ANQGSEA. J was trimmed by 4 bases and V by 6 bases; bases with no gene match: 10. The CDR3 spells CSVDRLGQAETQYF. The CDR3 DNA follows: TGCAGCGTAGACAGGCTGGGACAGGCAGAGACCCAGTACTTC.

As regards this clone: Additional DNA sequences in this sample encode the identical CDR3. The chain has TRBV12-3 or TRBV12-4 and TRBJ2-5; D unresolved. This CDR3 has 11 amino acids. V lost 3 bases and J 4 bases, leaving 3 bases between the germline ends. The CDR3: CASSLAETQYF. The CDR3 region has the DNA TGTGCCAGCAGTTTGGCAGAGACCCAGTACTTC.

The chain has TRBV19 and TRBJ1-5; possibly TRBD1 for D (5 bases). Germline CDR1 and CDR2: LNHDA and SQIVND (reference sequence). Deletions cut 0 bases from V and 8 bases from J, with 14 bases between. CDR3 length equals 15 residues. The CDR3 DNA sequence: TGTGCCAGTAGTATAGAAGGGGAAGTAGGGGAGCCCCAGCATTTT. Its translation: CASSIEGEVGEPQHF.

The gene calls are TRBV4-2 and TRBJ1-4, with 8 nucleotides matching TRBD1. V lost 1 base to trimming and J lost 6 bases; unmatched junction nucleotides: 4. The length of the CDR3 is 15 residues. Germline V gene sequence: CDR1 LGHNA, CDR2 YNFKEQ. For the CDR3, the DNA is TGTGCCAGCAGCCAAGTGGGGACAGGAGATGAAAAACTGTTTTTT. The encoded protein is CASSQVGTGDEKLFF.

In its sample, this clone was seen once. The chain joins TRBV10-3 to TRBJ1-2; D might be TRBD1 (5 bases). The CDR3 sequence is 14 residues long. V was shortened by 3 bases and J by 8 bases, with 16 bases between the two germline ends. Germline CDR1 ENHRY, CDR2 SYGVKD. CDR3 region: CAISDAVGGWGYTF. The DNA of the CDR3 is TGTGCCATCAGTGATGCGGTGGGGGGTTGGGGCTACACCTTC.

This clone came up once. The chain combines TRBV2 with TRBJ2-2; the D gene is possibly TRBD1 (5 bases). V lost 6 bases and J 4 bases, leaving 9 bases between the germline ends. The length of the CDR3 is 13 residues. Germline V CDR1 and CDR2: SNHLY, FYNNEI. CDR3 protein: CASRETVTGELFF. The CDR3 bases are TGTGCCAGCAGGGAGACAGTCACCGGGGAGCTGTTTTTT.

The chain carries TRBV11-2 and TRBJ2-5; tentatively, D is TRBD1 (6 bases). The germline V and J ends were trimmed by 5 bases and 3 bases, with 10 bases remaining between them. There are 13 residues in the CDR3. Germline V gene data show CDR1 as SGHAT and CDR2 as FQNNGV. The CDR3 spells CASSVPGEETQYF. The CDR3 region has the DNA TGTGCCAGCAGCGTCCCAGGGGAAGAGACCCAGTACTTC.